Shown below are 21 T cell receptor beta chains from a single sample sequenced in a study of shared clonotypes between healthy human individuals. Profiling relied on immunoSEQ multiplex PCR, and the TCRdb table lists in-frame clones only, not all of them. The sample includes about 2 million clones, approximately 94% seen only once; the top ten take roughly 1%. Naive CD8 cells, CD45RO-negative and positively selected for CCR7, excluded terminally differentiated effector memory CD45RA+ cells. Sequences were obtained from naive CD8+ T cells sorted from blood. These receptors originate from a man younger than 35 in good health.

This clone was seen a handful of times. The gene calls are TRBV7-8 and TRBJ1-5; TRBD1 might be the D (6 bases). Germline CDR1 is SGHVS and CDR2 is FQNEAQ. The CDR3 spans 17 residues. V lost 0 bases, J lost 5 bases, and 17 bases lay in between. Here the CDR3 reads CASSLAAGAEGYQPQHF. DNA for the CDR3: TGTGCCAGCAGCTTAGCGGCAGGGGCTGAGGGTTATCAGCCCCAGCATTTT. Based on the CDR3 plus reference TRBV7-8 and TRBJ1-5, the full variable domain is GAGVSQSPRYKVAKRGQDVALRCDPISGHVSLFWYQQALGQGPEFLTYFQNEAQLDKSGLPSDRFFAERPEGSVSTLKIQRTQQEDSAVYLCASSLAAGAEGYQPQHFGDGTRLSIL.

The rearrangement joins TRBV5-3 to TRBJ1-5; 7 bases are shared with TRBD1. TRBV5-3 is known as an ORF, though its function is uncertain. The CDR3 has 15 amino acids. The J segment lost 0 bases and the V segment lost 4 bases, leaving 4 bases of the junction unmatched. The CDR3: CARSDDRDSNQPQHF. In DNA, the CDR3 is TGTGCCAGAAGCGACGACAGGGATAGCAATCAGCCCCAGCATTTT.

Concerning this clone itself: At the DNA level, this CDR3 is encoded by other sequences in the same sample as well. CDR3: CASSLEDRAYEQYF. The CDR3 DNA reads as TGTGCCAGCAGCTTAGAGGACAGGGCTTACGAGCAGTACTTC. J is TRBJ2-7 and V is TRBV11-2; 8 bases agree with TRBD1. The V and J ends lost 0 bases and 4 bases, in that order; junction bases with no gene match: 2. The germline V gene has CDR1 SGHAT and CDR2 FQNNGV. CDR3 length: 14 amino acids.

The chain recombines TRBV9 with TRBJ2-3; 8 bases line up with TRBD1. The V gene's germline CDR1 is SGDLS and CDR2 YYNGEE. The CDR3 length is 17 residues. V shed 0 bases, J shed 3 bases, and the junction held 9 bases outside the gene matches. CDR3 nucleotide sequence: TGTGCCAGCAGCGTAGTGCCAGGGGGCCTCGAGACAGATACGCAGTATTTT. It is translated as CASSVVPGGLETDTQYF.

V gene TRBV5-1 combines with J gene TRBJ1-4; no firm D call. CDR3 length equals 14 residues. V gave up 2 bases and J gave up 7 bases, with 12 bases separating them. The germline V gene has CDR1 SGHRS and CDR2 YFSETQ. This CDR3 reads CASSFYGAGEKLFF. For the CDR3, the DNA is TGCGCCAGCAGCTTCTACGGCGCTGGTGAAAAACTGTTTTTT.

The chain recombines TRBV28 with TRBJ2-7; tentatively, D is TRBD2 (6 bases). CDR1 and CDR2 (germline): MDHEN, SYDVKM. V was cut by 3 bases and J by 2 bases, with 14 bases left in between. This CDR3 comprises 15 residues. DNA of the CDR3: TGTGCCAGCAGTTTTTCGGGAGCATTTACCTACGAGCAGTACTTC. Protein: CASSFSGAFTYEQYF.

The rearrangement uses TRBV11-2 and TRBJ2-7; D is unresolved. Trimming removed 5 bases from V and 5 bases from J, with 13 bases in between. Germline CDR1 reads SGHAT; CDR2 reads FQNNGV. CDR3 length: 13 residues. CDR3 in DNA: TGTGCCAGCAGCACTCTAGGTTTCCACGAGCAGTACTTC. This codes for CASSTLGFHEQYF. The full variable domain, with the rest looked up from reference TRBV11-2 and TRBJ2-7, is EAGVAQSPRYKIIEKRQSVAFWCNPISGHATLYWYQQILGQGPKLLIQFQNNGVVDDSQLPKDRFSAERLKGVDSTLKIQPAKLEDSAVYLCASSTLGFHEQYFGPGTRLTVT.

CDR3 sequence: CASSIRDWGTEAFF. CDR3 nucleotide sequence: TGTGCCAGTAGTATTAGGGACTGGGGCACTGAAGCTTTCTTT. V is TRBV19 and J is TRBJ1-1; D perhaps matches TRBD1 (5 bases). CDR1 and CDR2 from the germline V gene are LNHDA and SQIVND (reference sequence). V lost 3 bases, J lost 4 bases, and 12 bases lay in between. The CDR3 has 14 residues.

The rearrangement joins TRBV9 to TRBJ1-5; a weak D match, TRBD1 (5 bases). CDR3 length: 13 residues. Germline lookup yields CDR1 SGDLS and CDR2 YYNGEE. V was pared by 4 bases and J by 5 bases, with 10 bases between. CDR3 amino acids: CASSYTGDQPQHF. CDR3 sequence (DNA): TGTGCCAGCAGCTACACAGGAGATCAGCCCCAGCATTTT.

This chain connects TRBV5-1 to TRBJ1-6; 7 bases fit TRBD1. J lost 11 bases, V lost 0 bases, and 14 bases had no gene match. This CDR3 has 17 residues. Germline V gives CDR1 SGHRS, CDR2 YFSETQ. The CDR3 here is CASSLGERQGSYAPLHF. CDR3 DNA sequence: TGCGCCAGCAGCTTGGGGGAACGACAGGGCTCGTATGCACCCCTCCACTTT.

The CDR3 region has the DNA TGTGCCAGCAGCTTCGCCGACTACTACAATGAGCAGTTCTTC. Translating it yields CASSFADYYNEQFF. The gene calls are TRBV7-9 and TRBJ2-1; possibly TRBD2 for D (5 bases). Trimming removed 3 bases from V and 3 bases from J, with 9 bases in between. The CDR3 runs 14 residues. The germline V gene has CDR1 SEHNR and CDR2 FQNEAQ (reference sequence).

The chain carries TRBV27 and TRBJ1-3; the D gene is possibly TRBD1 (6 bases). This CDR3 has 18 residues. V lost 5 bases and J 0 bases, leaving 20 bases between the germline ends. Per the germline V gene, CDR1 is MNHEY and CDR2 is SMNVEV (reference sequence). This CDR3 is CASSDSWTGGRSGNTIYF. CDR3 sequence (DNA): TGTGCCAGCAGTGATTCGTGGACGGGGGGCCGCTCTGGAAACACCATATATTTT.

V is TRBV28 and J is TRBJ1-6; 8 bases match TRBD1. This CDR3 has 17 residues. With 2 bases clipped from V and 2 bases from J, the junction kept 5 bases outside the gene matches. In germline, CDR1 is MDHEN, CDR2 SYDVKM. This CDR3 is CASSLGQGGPYNSPLHF. Here the CDR3 DNA reads TGTGCCAGCAGTTTAGGACAGGGAGGGCCCTATAATTCACCCCTCCACTTT.

V and J are TRBV7-2 and TRBJ2-1; 7 nucleotides align to TRBD2. Germline loops: CDR1 SGHTA, CDR2 FQGNSA. This CDR3 has 17 residues. Trimming took 1 base from V and 4 from J; bases not matched to a gene: 10. The CDR3 coding sequence is TGTGCCAGCAGCTTAGAGGCTGGTCTAGCGGATTACAATGAGCAGTTCTTC. Residues: CASSLEAGLADYNEQFF.

The chain has TRBV7-9 and TRBJ2-1; TRBD2 matches 13 bases. The CDR3 spans 13 residues. Germline V gene data show CDR1 as SEHNR and CDR2 as FQNEAQ (reference sequence). V shed 2 bases and J 13 bases; nucleotides not matched to a gene: 2. CDR3 nucleotide sequence: TGTGCCAGCAGCTTACCGGGACTAGCGGGACAGTTCTTC. Translated, it gives CASSLPGLAGQFF. The variable domain in full, completed from reference TRBV7-9 and TRBJ2-1, reads DTGVSQNPRHKITKRGQNVTFRCDPISEHNRLYWYRQTLGQGPEFLTYFQNEAQLEKSRLLSDRFSAERPKGSFSTLEIQRTEQGDSAMYLCASSLPGLAGQFFGPGTRLTVL.

The chain joins TRBV7-9 to TRBJ2-2, with D uncertain. Germline V gene lookup returns CDR1 SEHNR and CDR2 FQNEAQ (reference sequence). This CDR3 is built from 12 residues. Trimming left V 5 bases short and J 6 bases short, with 7 bases between. CDR3 protein: CASSRGSGELFF. The CDR3 DNA sequence: TGTGCCAGCAGCCGAGGTTCCGGGGAGCTGTTTTTT. Full variable domain (rest looked up from reference TRBV7-9 and TRBJ2-2): DTGVSQNPRHKITKRGQNVTFRCDPISEHNRLYWYRQTLGQGPEFLTYFQNEAQLEKSRLLSDRFSAERPKGSFSTLEIQRTEQGDSAMYLCASSRGSGELFFGEGSRLTVL.

This rearrangement joins TRBV13 to TRBJ1-6, with D hard to call. With 0 bases removed from V and 5 bases from J, the gap between germline ends came to 8 bases. Germline lookup yields CDR1 PRHDT and CDR2 FYEKMQ (reference sequence). CDR3 size: 15 residues. CDR3 residues: CASSLGAGNNSPLHF. The CDR3 DNA reads as TGTGCCAGCAGCTTAGGTGCAGGAAATAATTCACCCCTCCACTTT.

This sequence joins TRBV5-4 and TRBJ2-7; 11 bases map to TRBD1. The CDR3 runs 14 residues. Looked up from germline, CDR1 is SGHNT and CDR2 is YYREEE (reference sequence). With V trimmed by 9 bases and J by 4 bases, 9 bases remained unmatched. CDR3 DNA sequence: TGTGCCACTCAGGCGGGACAGGGGGTGTACGAGCAGTACTTC. Translating it yields CATQAGQGVYEQYF.

The chain combines TRBV27 with TRBJ1-1; TRBD1 might be the D (5 bases). Per germline, CDR1 MNHEY and CDR2 SMNVEV (reference sequence). This CDR3 has 15 amino acids. The V end was cut by 0 bases, the J end by 1 base, with 9 bases between. The CDR3 DNA reads TGTGCCAGCAGTTTATCTTTCGGGGGGAACACTGAAGCTTTCTTT. Its translation: CASSLSFGGNTEAFF.

The chain joins TRBV18 to TRBJ2-7, with 9 bases lining up with TRBD1. Germline CDR1 KGHSH, CDR2 LQKENI. The CDR3 totals 14 residues. The V and J ends lost 6 bases and 2 bases, in that order; junction bases with no gene match: 5. This chain's CDR3 is CASSGGQGAYEQYF. The CDR3 DNA is TGTGCCAGCTCGGGGGGACAGGGAGCCTACGAGCAGTACTTC.

Points on this clone: A read error may account for a junction end that differs from germline. Other nucleotide sequences in the sample specify the same CDR3. The chain links TRBV13 to TRBJ2-3; unclear D gene. The CDR3 has 13 residues. The V gene's germline CDR1 is PRHDT and CDR2 FYEKMQ (reference sequence). This chain's CDR3 is CASSLDSTDTQYF. The CDR3 bases are TGTGCCAGCAGCTTAGATAGCACCGATACGCAGTATTTT.